Detailed here is one T cell receptor (beta chain). Its antigen is still unknown. Each replicate PCR on the sorted subsets used roughly 200 ng DNA (approximately 27,000 T cell genomes). Sequencing was performed with immunoSEQ multiplex PCR; in TCRdb, only in-frame clones are kept and a portion is missing. Here the sample spans approximately 1.5 million clones, 95% to 99% being singletons. The entry originates in a study of shared clonotypes between healthy human individuals. Regarding the study as a whole: In general, naive subsets displayed greater estimated richness than memory subsets did.

Sample: naive CD4+ T cells sorted from blood. Subset described: CD45RA+ positively selected. The clonotype originates from a man aged 30-40 years in good health.

CDR3 amino acids: CSVEAVSLSTDTQYF. DNA for the CDR3: TGCAGCGTTGAGGCGGTCTCCCTATCCACAGATACGCAGTATTTT. The J gene is TRBJ2-3, the V gene TRBV29-1; D is undetermined. V gave up 3 bases and J gave up 2 bases, with 15 bases separating them. From germline, CDR1 is SQVTM and CDR2 ANQGSEA. CDR3 size: 15 residues.